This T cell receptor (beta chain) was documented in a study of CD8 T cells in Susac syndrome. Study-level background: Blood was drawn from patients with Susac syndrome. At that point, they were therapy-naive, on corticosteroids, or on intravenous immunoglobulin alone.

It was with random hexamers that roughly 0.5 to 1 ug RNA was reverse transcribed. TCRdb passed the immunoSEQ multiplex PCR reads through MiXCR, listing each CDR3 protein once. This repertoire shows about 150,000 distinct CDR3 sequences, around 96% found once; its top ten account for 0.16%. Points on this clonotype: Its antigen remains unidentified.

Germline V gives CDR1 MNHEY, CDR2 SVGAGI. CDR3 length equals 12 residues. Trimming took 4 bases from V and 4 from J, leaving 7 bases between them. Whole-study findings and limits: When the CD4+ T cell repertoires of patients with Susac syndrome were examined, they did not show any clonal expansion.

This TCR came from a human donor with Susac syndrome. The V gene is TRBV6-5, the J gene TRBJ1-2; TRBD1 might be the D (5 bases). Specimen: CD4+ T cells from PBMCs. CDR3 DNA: TGTGCCAGCAGTTGGCAGGGCTATGGCTACACCTTC. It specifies CASSWQGYGYTF.